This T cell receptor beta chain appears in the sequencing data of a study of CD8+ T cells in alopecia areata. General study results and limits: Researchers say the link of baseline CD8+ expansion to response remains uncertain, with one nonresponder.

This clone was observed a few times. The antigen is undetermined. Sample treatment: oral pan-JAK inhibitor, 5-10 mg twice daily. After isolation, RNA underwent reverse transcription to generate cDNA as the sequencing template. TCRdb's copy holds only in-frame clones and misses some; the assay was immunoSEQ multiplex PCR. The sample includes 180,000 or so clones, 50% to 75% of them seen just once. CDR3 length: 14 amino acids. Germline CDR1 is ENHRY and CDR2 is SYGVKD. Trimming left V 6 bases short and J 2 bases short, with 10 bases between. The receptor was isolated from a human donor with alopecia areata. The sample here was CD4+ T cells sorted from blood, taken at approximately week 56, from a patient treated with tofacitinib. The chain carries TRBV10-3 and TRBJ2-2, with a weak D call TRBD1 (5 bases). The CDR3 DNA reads TGTGCCATCAGGCCAGGGAAAAACACCGGGGAGCTGTTTTTT. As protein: CAIRPGKNTGELFF.